This TCR beta chain appears in the sequencing data of a study of graft-versus-host responses after intestinal transplantation. Between the trimmed V and J ends, which lost 3 bases and 1 base, there was a span of 3 bases. The CDR3 has 12 amino acids. Germline lookup yields CDR1 SEHNR and CDR2 FQNEAQ (reference sequence). The assay was immunoSEQ multiplex PCR, and TCRdb's table has in-frame clones only and misses some. The sample shows 75,000 to 90,000 clones, roughly nine tenths of them seen only once. Turning to this clone: Its matching antigen is unknown.

The sequence was collected from a human donor who received an intestinal transplant. The sample in question was unstimulated CD4+ T cells sorted from spleen or lymph node cells, obtained before intestinal transplant. This sequence joins TRBV7-9 and TRBJ1-2; no reliable D call. CDR3 sequence: CASSFNNYGYTF. The CDR3 nucleotides are TGTGCCAGCAGCTTCAATAACTATGGCTACACCTTC.